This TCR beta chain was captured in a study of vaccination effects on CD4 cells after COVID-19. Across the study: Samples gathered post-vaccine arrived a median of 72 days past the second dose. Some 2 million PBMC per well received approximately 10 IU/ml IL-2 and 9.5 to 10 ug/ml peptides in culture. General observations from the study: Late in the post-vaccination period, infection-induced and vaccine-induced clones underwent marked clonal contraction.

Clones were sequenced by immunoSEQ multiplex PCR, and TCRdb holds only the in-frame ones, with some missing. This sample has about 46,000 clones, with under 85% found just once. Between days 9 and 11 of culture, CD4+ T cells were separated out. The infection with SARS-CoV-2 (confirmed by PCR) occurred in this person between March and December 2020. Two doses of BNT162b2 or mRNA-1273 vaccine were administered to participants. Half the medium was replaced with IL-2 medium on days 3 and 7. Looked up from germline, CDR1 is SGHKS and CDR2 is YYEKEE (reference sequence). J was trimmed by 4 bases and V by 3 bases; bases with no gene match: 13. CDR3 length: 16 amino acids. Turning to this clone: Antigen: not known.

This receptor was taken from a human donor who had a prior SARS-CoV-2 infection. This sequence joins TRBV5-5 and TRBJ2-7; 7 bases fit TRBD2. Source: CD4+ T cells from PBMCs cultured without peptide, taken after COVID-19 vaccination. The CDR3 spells CASSSGYGGGSYEQYF. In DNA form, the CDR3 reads TGTGCCAGCAGCTCCGGTTACGGCGGGGGATCTTACGAGCAGTACTTC.